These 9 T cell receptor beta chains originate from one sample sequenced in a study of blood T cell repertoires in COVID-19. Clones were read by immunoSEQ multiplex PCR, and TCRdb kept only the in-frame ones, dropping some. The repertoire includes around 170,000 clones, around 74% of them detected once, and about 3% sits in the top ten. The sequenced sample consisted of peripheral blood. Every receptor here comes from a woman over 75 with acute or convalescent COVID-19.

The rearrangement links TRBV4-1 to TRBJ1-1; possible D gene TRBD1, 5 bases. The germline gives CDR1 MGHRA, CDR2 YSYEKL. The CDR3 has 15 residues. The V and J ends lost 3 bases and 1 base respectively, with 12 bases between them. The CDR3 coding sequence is TGCGCCAGCAGCCACTCACAAGGGGAGAACACTGAAGCTTTCTTT. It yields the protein CASSHSQGENTEAFF.

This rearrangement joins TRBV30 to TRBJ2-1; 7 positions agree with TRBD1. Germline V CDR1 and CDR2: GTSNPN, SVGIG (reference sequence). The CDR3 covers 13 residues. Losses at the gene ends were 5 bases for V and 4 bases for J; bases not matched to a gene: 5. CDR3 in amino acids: CAWAEQGYNEQFF. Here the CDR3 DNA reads TGTGCCTGGGCCGAACAGGGGTACAATGAGCAGTTCTTC.

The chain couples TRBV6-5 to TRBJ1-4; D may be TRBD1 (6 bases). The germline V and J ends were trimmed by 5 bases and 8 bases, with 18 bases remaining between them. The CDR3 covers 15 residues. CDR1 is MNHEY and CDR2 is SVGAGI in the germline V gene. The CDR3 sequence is CASSTRFQGKEKLFF. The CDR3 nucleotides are TGTGCCAGCAGTACCCGGTTCCAGGGGAAGGAAAAACTGTTTTTT.

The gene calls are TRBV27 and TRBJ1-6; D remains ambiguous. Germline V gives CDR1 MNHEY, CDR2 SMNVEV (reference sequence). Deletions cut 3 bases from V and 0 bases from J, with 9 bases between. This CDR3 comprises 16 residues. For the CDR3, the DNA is TGTGCCAGCAGTTTTGAGGGAAGCTCCTATAATTCACCCCTCCACTTT. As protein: CASSFEGSSYNSPLHF.

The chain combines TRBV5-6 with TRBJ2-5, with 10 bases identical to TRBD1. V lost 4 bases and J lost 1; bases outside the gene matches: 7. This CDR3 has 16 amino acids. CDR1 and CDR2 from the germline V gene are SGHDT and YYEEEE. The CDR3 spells CASSPRQGASQETQYF. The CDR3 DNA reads TGTGCCAGCAGCCCCCGACAGGGGGCTTCCCAAGAGACCCAGTACTTC. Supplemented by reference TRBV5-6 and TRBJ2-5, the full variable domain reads DAGVTQSPTHLIKTRGQQVTLRCSPKSGHDTVSWYQQALGQGPQFIFQYYEEEERQRGNFPDRFSGHQFPNYSSELNVNALLLGDSALYLCASSPRQGASQETQYFGPGTRLLVL.

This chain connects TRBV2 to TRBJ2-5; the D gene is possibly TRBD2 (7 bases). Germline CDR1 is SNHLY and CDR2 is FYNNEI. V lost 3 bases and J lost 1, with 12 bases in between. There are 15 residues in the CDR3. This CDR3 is CASSDGGATQETQYF. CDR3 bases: TGTGCCAGCAGTGATGGGGGGGCAACCCAAGAGACCCAGTACTTC.

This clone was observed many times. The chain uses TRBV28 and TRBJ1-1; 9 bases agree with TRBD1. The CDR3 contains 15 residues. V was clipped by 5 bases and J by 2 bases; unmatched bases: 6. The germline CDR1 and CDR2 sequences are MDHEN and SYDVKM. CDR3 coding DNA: TGTGCCAGCAGTGGGGACAGGGCCGTAAACACTGAAGCTTTCTTT. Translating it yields CASSGDRAVNTEAFF.

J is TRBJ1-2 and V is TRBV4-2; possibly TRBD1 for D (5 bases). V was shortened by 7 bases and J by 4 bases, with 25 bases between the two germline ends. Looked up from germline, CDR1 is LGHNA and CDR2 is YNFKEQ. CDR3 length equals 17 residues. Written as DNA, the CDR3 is TGTGCCAGCAACATCGGACATTCGGAACCGATCGGCTATGGCTACACCTTC. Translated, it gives CASNIGHSEPIGYGYTF.

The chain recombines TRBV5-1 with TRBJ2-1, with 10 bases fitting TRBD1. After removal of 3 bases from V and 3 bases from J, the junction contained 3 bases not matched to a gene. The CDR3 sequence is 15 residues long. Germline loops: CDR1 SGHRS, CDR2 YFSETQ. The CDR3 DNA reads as TGCGCCAGCAGCTCCAGGACAGGGGGCTACAATGAGCAGTTCTTC. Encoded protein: CASSSRTGGYNEQFF.